One TCR beta chain is described in this entry. Trimming took off 7 bases at V and 4 bases at J, with 13 bases between the two ends. The CDR3 runs 13 residues. In the source study's methods: Amplification of reference gene primers provided the estimated nucleated cell counts. This table comes from immunoSEQ multiplex PCR, and its TCRdb copy is limited to in-frame clones, with some not included. The V and J calls and clone size are taken from that table; D and trimming were inferred from the DNA. The sample lists almost 200,000 clones, roughly nine tenths seen once, with over 7% in the top ten. These data come from a study of blood T cell repertoires in COVID-19. Participant-given clinical history determined each cohort assignment.

This receptor was taken from a woman between 18 and 30 years old who had recovered from COVID-19. The V call is TRBV12-3 or TRBV12-4, the J call TRBJ1-1, with no clear D. The sequenced sample was PBMCs or T cells enriched from blood (not recorded which). CDR3 sequence reads: CASNRPEATEAFF. As DNA, the CDR3 is TGTGCCAGCAACCGTCCGGAGGCCACTGAAGCTTTCTTT.